The next 22 T cell receptor beta chains were all read from a single sample in a study of blood T cells in healthy people across ages. Next came a second PCR, run for roughly 6 to 11 cycles, which used a sample-barcoded 5' primer along with a J-beta primer mix. MiXCR was run by TCRdb on the 5' RACE reads, yielding one entry per CDR3 protein. Of 700,000 or so distinct CDR3 sequences detected, 40% to 45% appear once; the ten largest clones hold roughly 30%. The sequencing input was blood. These receptors were collected from an elderly man in good health.

This clonotype was observed a few times. The rearrangement uses TRBV7-2 and TRBJ2-7, with TRBD1 matching over 7 bases. CDR3 size: 15 residues. CDR1 SGHTA and CDR2 FQGNSA come from the germline V gene. With V trimmed by 0 bases and J by 3 bases, 5 bases remained unmatched. CDR3 in amino acids: CASSLAGQTIYEQYF. CDR3 DNA: TGTGCCAGCAGCTTAGCGGGACAGACTATCTACGAGCAGTACTTC.

The chain has TRBV7-2 and TRBJ2-7, with 13 nucleotides matching TRBD2. Germline trimming cut 4 bases from V and 6 bases from J; bases unmatched to any gene: 9. Germline-derived CDR1 and CDR2 are SGHTA and FQGNSA. This CDR3 region has 16 residues. The CDR3 DNA follows: TGTGCCAGCAGCTCGTCAACCGGGACTAGCGGGGCCGAGCAGTACTTC. Encoded protein: CASSSSTGTSGAEQYF.

This sequence joins TRBV11-2 and TRBJ2-5; possibly TRBD2 for D (5 bases). Looked up from germline, CDR1 is SGHAT and CDR2 is FQNNGV. The CDR3 is 12 residues long. Deletions cut 7 bases from V and 11 bases from J, with 17 bases between. Here the CDR3 reads CASNYERGGQYF. Written as DNA, the CDR3 is TGTGCCAGCAACTACGAGCGCGGCGGGCAGTACTTC.

The chain carries TRBV11-3 and TRBJ2-3; TRBD2 matches 15 bases. This CDR3 spans 17 amino acids. J lost 3 bases, V lost 5 bases, and 6 bases had no gene match. The V gene's germline CDR1 is SGHNT and CDR2 YENEEA. This CDR3 is CASSAAGTSGGTDTQYF. CDR3 DNA sequence: TGTGCCAGCAGCGCCGCCGGGACTAGCGGGGGGACAGATACGCAGTATTTT.

The CDR3: CASRTSGTGSYEQYF. The CDR3 DNA sequence: TGTGCCAGCAGGACTAGCGGGACCGGCTCCTACGAGCAGTACTTC. The chain employs TRBV6-5 and TRBJ2-7; 11 bases align to TRBD2. This CDR3 region has 15 residues. The germline CDR1 and CDR2 sequences are MNHEY and SVGAGI. V lost 6 bases, J lost 0 bases, and 4 bases stayed unmatched.

The chain combines TRBV24-1 with TRBJ2-3; TRBD1 matches 10 bases. Germline V gene sequence: CDR1 KGHDR, CDR2 SFDVKD. The CDR3 runs to 17 residues. V shed 6 bases, J shed 3 bases, and the junction held 11 bases outside the gene matches. This chain's CDR3 is CATSHDRDRGQTDTQYF. The CDR3 nucleotides read TGTGCCACCAGTCATGACCGGGACAGGGGTCAGACAGATACGCAGTATTTT.

This chain joins TRBV5-1 and TRBJ2-7; possible D gene TRBD2, 6 bases. The CDR3 sequence is 15 residues long. With 3 bases removed from V and 1 base from J, the gap between germline ends came to 14 bases. The germline V gene has CDR1 SGHRS and CDR2 YFSETQ. The CDR3 region is CASSSTGTLSYEQYF. DNA for the CDR3: TGCGCCAGCAGCTCCACCGGGACTTTGTCCTACGAGCAGTACTTC.

This clonotype was counted a few times. V usage is TRBV30 and J usage is TRBJ2-7, with a possible D match to TRBD1 (5 bases). The CDR3 totals 12 residues. Germline CDR1 and CDR2: GTSNPN and SVGIG (reference sequence). V lost 0 bases to trimming and J lost 12 bases, with 15 bases between them. The CDR3 DNA sequence: TGTGCCTGGAGTGTACAATCAGGGTTCGTGTACTTC. It translates to CAWSVQSGFVYF.

The rearrangement joins TRBV5-6 to TRBJ2-3; D is unresolved. Trimming removed 6 bases from V and 5 bases from J, with 7 bases in between. The CDR3 runs to 11 residues. Germline values: CDR1 SGHDT, CDR2 YYEEEE. This chain's CDR3 is CASNLEDTQYF. CDR3 sequence (DNA): TGTGCCAGCAACTTAGAAGATACGCAGTATTTT.

The chain recombines TRBV12-3 or TRBV12-4 with TRBJ2-5; D uncertain. This CDR3 spans 14 amino acids. The V end was cut by 5 bases, the J end by 0 bases, with 10 bases between. In DNA form, the CDR3 reads TGTGCCAGCAGTCCTATAGATTACCAAGAGACCCAGTACTTC. Protein product: CASSPIDYQETQYF.

The chain is built from TRBV28 and TRBJ2-5; weak D call: TRBD1 (7 bases). Germline CDR1 is MDHEN and CDR2 is SYDVKM. V was clipped by 8 bases and J by 5 bases, with 12 bases between them. The CDR3 has 12 amino acids. In DNA, the CDR3 is TGTGCCAGCGGCAGGGGGGTGGAGACCCAGTACTTC. It translates to CASGRGVETQYF.

V gene TRBV3-1 combines with J gene TRBJ1-3; unclear D gene. Germline assignment: CDR1 LGHDT and CDR2 YNNKEL (reference sequence). This CDR3 region has 15 residues. The ends were cut back, 0 bases at V and 0 bases at J, with 6 bases in the middle. CDR3 loop: CASSQDGSSGNTIYF. CDR3 coding DNA: TGTGCCAGCAGCCAAGACGGGAGCTCTGGAAACACCATATATTTT.

This clonotype was picked up a small number of times. The chain carries TRBV29-1 and TRBJ1-1; D not certain. CDR1 is SQVTM and CDR2 is ANQGSEA in the germline V gene. The ends were cut back, 4 bases at V and 1 base at J, with 10 bases in the middle. CDR3 length equals 13 residues. CDR3 amino acids: CSVARLTNTEAFF. CDR3 coding DNA: TGCAGCGTTGCACGACTGACGAACACTGAAGCTTTCTTT.

This sequence joins TRBV24-1 and TRBJ2-5, with 9 positions matching TRBD2. With the DNA end fitting TRBJ2-7 better, the J assignment may be wrong. Germline CDR1 KGHDR, CDR2 SFDVKD. The CDR3 sequence is 17 residues long. The CDR3 DNA is TGTGCCACCAGTGATTTGGGTGGTAGCGGGAGCCGCAACGAGCAGTACTTC. This codes for CATSDLGGSGSRNEQYF.

This rearrangement joins TRBV2 to TRBJ1-5; tentatively, D is TRBD1 (5 bases). The CDR3 has 19 amino acids. V lost 1 base, J lost 0 bases, and 19 bases lay in between. CDR1 is SNHLY and CDR2 is FYNNEI in the germline V gene. The CDR3 reads CASSEVFGRGSYSNQPQHF. The CDR3 DNA reads TGTGCCAGCAGTGAAGTATTTGGTCGGGGGTCCTATAGCAATCAGCCCCAGCATTTT.

The chain is built from TRBV20-1 and TRBJ2-7; D unclear. The CDR3 totals 12 residues. Germline-derived CDR1 and CDR2 are DFQATT and SNEGSKA (reference sequence). V was pared by 3 bases and J by 2 bases, with 8 bases between. In DNA form, the CDR3 reads TGCAGTGCTAGTAGATTACCCTACGAGCAGTACTTC. Translated: CSASRLPYEQYF.

This clonotype has ten or more counts. The V gene is TRBV14, the J gene TRBJ2-2; no reliable D call. CDR1 is SGHDN, CDR2 FVKESK, per germline. This CDR3 has 12 residues. V was shortened by 0 bases and J by 7 bases, with 3 bases between the two germline ends. CDR3 sequence: CASSQDGGELFF. CDR3 DNA sequence: TGTGCCAGCAGCCAAGACGGCGGGGAGCTGTTTTTT.

As concerns this clonotype: Relative to the germline gene, one junction end is altered; a read error may explain this. V usage is TRBV6-5 and J usage is TRBJ2-3; 12 positions agree with TRBD2. This CDR3 region has 16 residues. Germline V gene sequence: CDR1 MNHEY, CDR2 SVGAGI. CDR3 nucleotides: TGTGCCAACAGTTACTCGACTAGCGGGAGAGGAGATACGCAGTATTTT. Its translation is CANSYSTSGRGDTQYF.

The chain has TRBV6-5 and TRBJ1-2, with D perhaps TRBD1 (5 bases). This CDR3 is built from 13 residues. CDR1 is MNHEY and CDR2 is SVGAGI in the germline V gene. The germline V and J ends were trimmed by 7 bases and 6 bases, with 15 bases remaining between them. CDR3 residues: CASTRAGLDGYTF. The CDR3, as DNA: TGTGCCAGCACCCGGGCAGGGTTAGATGGCTACACCTTC.

The gene calls are TRBV20-1 and TRBJ1-2, with 12 bases identical to TRBD1. Per the germline V gene, CDR1 is DFQATT and CDR2 is SNEGSKA (reference sequence). The J segment lost 1 base and the V segment lost 1 base, leaving 7 bases of the junction unmatched. The CDR3 totals 17 residues. CDR3 sequence: CSARVRDRGRVNYGYTF. As DNA, the CDR3 is TGCAGTGCTAGAGTCCGGGACAGGGGGCGCGTTAACTATGGCTACACCTTC.

The genes are TRBV6-1 and TRBJ2-3; 12 bases match TRBD1. Germline CDR1 MNHNS, CDR2 SASEGT. The junction had 8 bases not matched to a gene; V was cut back by 6 bases and J by 1 base. CDR3 length: 17 amino acids. The CDR3 here is CASSPGQGATGTDTQYF. The DNA for the CDR3 is TGTGCCAGCAGCCCGGGACAGGGGGCAACGGGCACAGATACGCAGTATTTT.

The chain couples TRBV9 to TRBJ2-5; 10 bases fit TRBD2. Germline assignment: CDR1 SGDLS and CDR2 YYNGEE. The CDR3 is made up of 16 amino acids. V gave up 0 bases and J gave up 11 bases; unmatched junction bases: 13. The DNA for the CDR3 is TGTGCCAGCAGCGTAGGACCACTAGCGGGGTACAATGAGCAGTACTTC. Translated, it gives CASSVGPLAGYNEQYF.